The 31 T cell receptor beta chains below come from one sample, sequenced in a study of regulatory T cells in long-lasting Graves disease (dated by TCRdb to 2020 to 2023). This sample's time point label indicates: persistent/refractory GD, antithyroid drugs over 5 years with positive TRAb. RNA was extracted from PBMCs in TRIzol for both TCR sequencing and RNA sequencing. The library was generated by multiplex PCR. Sequencer: Illumina HiSeq 4000. CDR3 regions were amplified by Arm-PCR with iRepertoire HTBI primers to construct TCR beta libraries. Through fastp at Q25 and MiXCR, TCRdb rebuilt clones from the public reads, retaining in-frame beta chains. CDR3 protein sequences are deduplicated, and each keeps its most common genes and DNA. Recorded for this sample are fewer than 450,000 distinct CDR3 sequences; around 20% of them occurred a single time. The biggest ten clones account for around 20% of the sample.

This material consisted of peripheral blood mononuclear cells (PBMCs), taken when the disease was refractory, from a patient treated with antithyroid drugs. The origin of the receptors is a female donor with Graves disease.

In nucleotides, the CDR3 is TGTGCCAGCAGCTTGGTCGCAGGGAATAGCAATCAGCCCCAGCATTTT. Its translation is CASSLVAGNSNQPQHF. The chain joins TRBV5-5 to TRBJ1-5, with a weak D call TRBD1 (5 bases). V shed 0 bases and J shed 0 bases, with 10 bases lying between them. The CDR3 runs 16 residues. Germline V gives CDR1 SGHKS, CDR2 YYEKEE (reference sequence).

The rearrangement joins TRBV7-9 to TRBJ1-1; D is unresolved. The V end lost 5 bases, the J end lost 6 bases, and 22 bases lay between the germline ends. Germline V lookup: CDR1 SEHNR, CDR2 FQNEAQ (reference sequence). This CDR3 has 16 amino acids. CDR3 in DNA: TGTGCCAGCAGCGCCCGTGCGGGTTCCAAGGTCGCTGAAGCTTTCTTT. It translates to CASSARAGSKVAEAFF.

The rearrangement uses TRBV6-2 or TRBV6-3 and TRBJ2-5; D is tentatively TRBD1 or TRBD2 (5 bases each). V dropped 5 bases and J dropped 7 bases, with 20 bases sitting between them. The CDR3 has 15 amino acids. Looked up from germline, CDR1 is MNHEY and CDR2 is SVGEGT. CDR3 loop: CASSVGTGPPGTQYF. Written as DNA, the CDR3 is TGTGCCAGCAGTGTCGGGACGGGACCACCGGGGACCCAGTACTTC.

This clonotype was observed at least ten times. The chain has TRBV7-2 and TRBJ2-7; D unclear. Deletions cut 3 bases from V and 0 bases from J, with 6 bases between. Germline lookup yields CDR1 SGHTA and CDR2 FQGNSA. There are 13 residues in the CDR3. The CDR3 region has the DNA TGTGCCAGCAGCTTTATTAGCTCCTACGAGCAGTACTTC. Translation gives CASSFISSYEQYF.

This clonotype was detected ten times or more. The chain is built from TRBV2 and TRBJ1-2; D uncertain. The CDR3 totals 15 residues. CDR1 SNHLY and CDR2 FYNNEI come from the germline V gene. V lost 0 bases, J lost 8 bases, and 16 bases lay in between. Here the CDR3 reads CASSEALPVGRGYTF. The CDR3 nucleotides read TGTGCCAGCAGTGAAGCGCTCCCCGTTGGTCGCGGCTACACCTTC.

This clonotype was found a few times. The chain is built from TRBV27 and TRBJ2-6; TRBD2 might be the D (5 bases). The V and J ends lost 3 bases and 2 bases respectively, with 17 bases between them. The germline CDR1 and CDR2 sequences are MNHEY and SMNVEV (reference sequence). The CDR3 has 18 residues. The CDR3 bases are TGTGCCAGCAGTTTGTTTGTGCCTCACGGGGCTGGGGCCAACGTCCTGACTTTC. It yields the protein CASSLFVPHGAGANVLTF. Filled out from reference TRBV27 and TRBJ2-6, the complete variable domain reads EAQVTQNPRYLITVTGKKLTVTCSQNMNHEYMSWYRQDPGLGLRQIYYSMNVEVTDKGDVPEGYKVSRKEKRNFPLILESPSPNQTSLYFCASSLFVPHGAGANVLTFGAGSRLTVL.

This clonotype occurred many times. The CDR3 loop is CASSLQFGAFF. CDR3 in DNA: TGTGCCAGCAGTTTGCAGTTCGGAGCTTTCTTT. The chain links TRBV28 to TRBJ1-1, with unresolved D. The V and J ends lost 3 bases and 10 bases respectively, with 9 bases between them. CDR1 and CDR2 (germline): MDHEN, SYDVKM. The CDR3 has 11 residues.

This clonotype was picked up a small number of times. The J gene is TRBJ1-6, the V gene TRBV6-4; D is possibly TRBD1 (5 bases). Germline-derived CDR1 and CDR2 are MRHNA and SNTAGT. This CDR3 contains 15 residues. V was shortened by 4 bases and J by 6 bases, with 13 bases between the two germline ends. CDR3 in amino acids: CASSALQRGNSPLHF. CDR3 DNA: TGTGCCAGCAGTGCCCTACAGAGGGGTAATTCACCCCTCCACTTT.

The chain joins TRBV20-1 to TRBJ2-2; D ambiguous. CDR1 and CDR2 from the germline V gene are DFQATT and SNEGSKA (reference sequence). This CDR3 is 14 amino acids long. V lost 2 bases and J lost 1, with 8 bases in between. The CDR3 bases are TGCAGTGCTAGAAACCGACTGAACACCGGGGAGCTGTTTTTT. It yields the protein CSARNRLNTGELFF.

This clonotype was picked up many times. The genes are TRBV11-2 and TRBJ2-7, with D possibly being TRBD2 (6 bases). CDR3 size: 16 residues. The V end lost 3 bases, the J end lost 3 bases, and 18 bases lay between the germline ends. The germline gives CDR1 SGHAT, CDR2 FQNNGV. The CDR3 region is CASSLDVGLRNYEQYF. Here the CDR3 DNA reads TGTGCCAGCAGCTTGGACGTGGGACTCAGAAACTACGAGCAGTACTTC.

This clonotype was seen repeatedly, ten times or more. V is TRBV7-9 and J is TRBJ2-7, with 9 bases identical to TRBD1. The CDR3 extends over 15 amino acids. Trimming removed 3 bases from V and 2 bases from J; junction bases left unmatched: 5. The germline V gene has CDR1 SEHNR and CDR2 FQNEAQ (reference sequence). CDR3 in amino acids: CASSFAGTGTYEQYF. The DNA of the CDR3 is TGTGCCAGCAGCTTCGCCGGGACAGGGACCTACGAGCAGTACTTC.

The genes are TRBV6-1 and TRBJ1-3, with TRBD1 matching over 8 bases. Germline CDR1 is MNHNS and CDR2 is SASEGT. The CDR3 covers 16 residues. Trimming took 6 bases from V and 0 from J; bases not matched to a gene: 7. The CDR3 sequence: CASRTGTGLSGNTIYF. CDR3 sequence (DNA): TGTGCCAGCAGAACCGGGACAGGACTCTCTGGAAACACCATATATTTT.

This chain joins TRBV5-4 and TRBJ1-4, with TRBD1 identical over 11 bases. The CDR3 is 15 amino acids. Trimming cost V 4 bases and J 6 bases; bases outside gene matches: 5. Germline values: CDR1 SGHNT, CDR2 YYREEE (reference sequence). CDR3 residues: CASSVGQGAHEKLFF. In nucleotides, the CDR3 is TGTGCCAGCAGCGTCGGACAGGGGGCCCATGAAAAACTGTTTTTT.

Details on this clonotype: The CDR3 does not close with the conserved phenylalanine or tryptophan, likely indicating a read error. The chain uses TRBV6-2 or TRBV6-3 and TRBJ1-6; the D is unclear. The CDR3 extends over 13 amino acids. Trimming left V 7 bases short and J 6 bases short, with 10 bases between. Germline CDR1 MNHEY, CDR2 SVGEGT. The CDR3 is CASTHSPNSPLHY. Written as DNA, the CDR3 is TGTGCCAGCACACACTCCCCTAATTCACCCCTCCACTAT.

The table lists this clonotype with a few counts. The chain recombines TRBV30 with TRBJ2-2; the D gene is possibly TRBD2 (5 bases). This CDR3 contains 12 residues. Germline CDR1 and CDR2: GTSNPN and SVGIG (reference sequence). V shed 2 bases and J shed 4 bases, with 5 bases lying between them. This chain's CDR3 is CAWSRGTGELFF. DNA for the CDR3: TGTGCCTGGAGTCGGGGCACCGGGGAGCTGTTTTTT.

This clonotype was recorded at least ten times. This chain's CDR3 is CASSFSTSGTYEQYF. In DNA form, the CDR3 reads TGTGCCAGCAGCTTTTCTACTAGCGGGACTTACGAGCAGTACTTC. The rearrangement uses TRBV7-2 and TRBJ2-7; the match to TRBD2 covers 10 bases. This CDR3 has 15 amino acids. V was clipped by 3 bases and J by 4 bases; unmatched bases: 6. CDR1 SGHTA and CDR2 FQGNSA come from the germline V gene.

This clonotype was found a few times. J is TRBJ1-3 and V is TRBV12-3 or TRBV12-4; D perhaps matches TRBD1 (6 bases). Trimming removed 4 bases at V and 2 bases at J, with 12 bases between. There are 15 residues in the CDR3. The DNA for the CDR3 is TGTGCCAGCAGTTACCTACAGGGTCCTGGAAACACCATATATTTT. This encodes CASSYLQGPGNTIYF.

Turning to this clonotype: Given a much more abundant clone one base away, this may be a read error. This CDR3 is CASSLITGGKETQYF. As DNA, the CDR3 is TGTGCCAGCAGCTTGATTACCGGTGGTAAAGAGACCCAGTACTTC. The chain joins TRBV7-2 to TRBJ2-5; D gene unclear. Looked up from germline, CDR1 is SGHTA and CDR2 is FQGNSA. Trimming removed 3 bases at V and 3 bases at J, with 14 bases between. The CDR3 loop spans 15 amino acids.

A few counts support this clonotype. The V and J genes are TRBV12-3 or TRBV12-4 and TRBJ2-2; 7 bases fit TRBD2. J gave up 1 base and V 10 bases, and 12 bases lay outside the gene matches. The CDR3 is 16 amino acids. The CDR3 reads CAISRGGSVNTGELFF. The CDR3 nucleotides read TGTGCCATTTCTCGGGGCGGGAGTGTGAACACCGGGGAGCTGTTTTTT.

At least ten counts were recorded for this clonotype. This chain connects TRBV7-2 to TRBJ2-7; D is possibly TRBD2 (6 bases). Germline V lookup: CDR1 SGHTA, CDR2 FQGNSA. V lost 5 bases to trimming and J lost 0 bases, with 17 bases between them. There are 16 residues in the CDR3. This chain's CDR3 is CASSPDGGGSSYEQYF. The CDR3, as DNA: TGTGCCAGCAGCCCCGATGGCGGAGGGAGCTCCTACGAGCAGTACTTC.

The V gene is TRBV6-5, the J gene TRBJ1-3; D is unresolved. Trimming left V 0 bases short and J 1 base short, with 13 bases between. This CDR3 contains 17 residues. CDR1 and CDR2 (germline): MNHEY, SVGAGI. The DNA of the CDR3 is TGTGCCAGCAGTTACTCGAGTGCGGCTTTATCTGGAAACACCATATATTTT. Protein sequence: CASSYSSAALSGNTIYF.

This clonotype has ten or more counts. The V gene is TRBV7-2, the J gene TRBJ2-5; D unclear. Germline V gene lookup returns CDR1 SGHTA and CDR2 FQGNSA. The length of the CDR3 is 16 residues. V was pared by 1 base and J by 6 bases, with 18 bases between. DNA for the CDR3: TGTGCCAGCAGCTTAGACGCGGCCCTACAGACACAGACCCAGTACTTC. It specifies CASSLDAALQTQTQYF. The entire variable domain, with the rest obtained from reference TRBV7-2 and TRBJ2-5, is as follows: GAGVSQSPSNKVTEKGKDVELRCDPISGHTALYWYRQSLGQGLEFLIYFQGNSAPDKSGLPSDRFSAERTGGSVSTLTIQRTQQEDSAVYLCASSLDAALQTQTQYFGPGTRLLVL.

This clonotype was detected a few times. The chain carries TRBV6-2 or TRBV6-3 and TRBJ1-1; TRBD1 is a possible D gene (5 bases). V lost 2 bases and J lost 7, with 17 bases in between. The CDR3 consists of 15 residues. Germline assignment: CDR1 MNHEY and CDR2 SVGEGT. Here the CDR3 reads CASSYGAGSLGEAFF. CDR3 nucleotides: TGTGCCAGCAGTTACGGCGCAGGGTCCCTGGGTGAAGCTTTCTTT.

V usage is TRBV24-1 and J usage is TRBJ2-5; possibly TRBD1 for D (5 bases). CDR3 size: 17 residues. Per germline, CDR1 KGHDR and CDR2 SFDVKD. V was cut by 3 bases and J by 2 bases, with 18 bases left in between. CDR3 sequence (DNA): TGTGCCACCAGTGATCCGGGTGAAGATAGGGGACAAGAGACCCAGTACTTC. This gives the protein CATSDPGEDRGQETQYF.

The genes are TRBV7-3 and TRBJ2-7, with 8 bases aligning to TRBD2. V shed 3 bases and J 7 bases; nucleotides not matched to a gene: 8. CDR3 length: 14 residues. The germline V gene has CDR1 SGHTA and CDR2 FQGTGA. CDR3 loop: CASSFSGLVWEQYF. The CDR3 DNA sequence: TGTGCCAGCAGCTTTTCGGGACTAGTGTGGGAGCAGTACTTC.

This sequence joins TRBV20-1 and TRBJ2-7; maybe TRBD1 (5 bases). Trimming left V 7 bases short and J 9 bases short, with 25 bases between. CDR3 length equals 14 residues. Germline CDR1 DFQATT, CDR2 SNEGSKA (reference sequence). The CDR3 sequence: CSGKRAQGPSRQYF. Here the CDR3 DNA reads TGCAGTGGAAAGAGAGCGCAGGGCCCTTCGAGGCAGTACTTC.

The rearrangement joins TRBV19 to TRBJ2-6; D uncertain. Germline assignment: CDR1 LNHDA and CDR2 SQIVND (reference sequence). This CDR3 contains 15 residues. Trimming pared 1 base from V and 0 bases from J, leaving 4 bases between. The CDR3 coding sequence is TGTGCCAGTAGTATAGGTGCCTCTGGGGCCAACGTCCTGACTTTC. Translation: CASSIGASGANVLTF.

In this sample, this clonotype turned up many times. The rearrangement joins TRBV5-5 to TRBJ2-7; a weak D match, TRBD2 (5 bases). Trimming shortened V by 3 bases and J by 7 bases, and 17 bases separated the two germline ends. This CDR3 is 14 amino acids long. CDR1 is SGHKS and CDR2 is YYEKEE in the germline V gene (reference sequence). For the CDR3, the DNA is TGTGCCAGCAGCTGGGAGCGGTCATCCTCGGAGCAGTACTTC. This translates into CASSWERSSSEQYF.

The chain uses TRBV9 and TRBJ2-7; unclear D gene. This CDR3 contains 15 residues. Per the germline V gene, CDR1 is SGDLS and CDR2 is YYNGEE. Trimming removed 0 bases at V and 2 bases at J, with 12 bases between. The CDR3 coding sequence is TGTGCCAGCAGCGTAGTTCCCGGCAGCACCTACGAGCAGTACTTC. Translated: CASSVVPGSTYEQYF.

This clonotype was detected ten times or more. V is TRBV7-2 and J is TRBJ2-7; D perhaps matches TRBD1 (5 bases). Trimming took 3 bases from V and 0 from J, leaving 12 bases between them. Germline assignment: CDR1 SGHTA and CDR2 FQGNSA. The CDR3 length is 15 residues. The CDR3 DNA reads TGTGCCAGCAGCTTCCGAGACAGCCTCTCCTACGAGCAGTACTTC. Residues: CASSFRDSLSYEQYF.

The J gene is TRBJ1-1, the V gene TRBV20-1; D gene uncertain. Germline V gene lookup returns CDR1 DFQATT and CDR2 SNEGSKA (reference sequence). The CDR3 is made up of 14 amino acids. V was cut by 6 bases and J by 11 bases, with 25 bases left in between. CDR3 DNA sequence: TGCAGTGCAACGATCGGATCAAACATCCGGCGGGCTTTCTTT. It encodes CSATIGSNIRRAFF.